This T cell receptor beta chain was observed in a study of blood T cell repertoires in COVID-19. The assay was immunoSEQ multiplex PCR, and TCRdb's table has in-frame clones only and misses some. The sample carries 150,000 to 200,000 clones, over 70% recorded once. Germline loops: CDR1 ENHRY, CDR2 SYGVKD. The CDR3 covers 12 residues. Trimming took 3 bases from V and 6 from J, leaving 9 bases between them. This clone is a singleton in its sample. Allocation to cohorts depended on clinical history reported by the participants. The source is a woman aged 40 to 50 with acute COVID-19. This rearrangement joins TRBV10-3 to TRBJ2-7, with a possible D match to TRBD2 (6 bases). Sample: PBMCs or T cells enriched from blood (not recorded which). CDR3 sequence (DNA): TGTGCCATCAGTGACGCGGGATCCGAGCAGTACGTC. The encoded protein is CAISDAGSEQYV.